This section outlines one T cell receptor beta chain sequence together with its context. The data are from a study of blood T cell repertoires in COVID-19. The overall study: The samples span acute and convalescent COVID-19 from the United States, Italy and Spain. T cells, B-cell-depleted T cells, or PBMCs supplied cDNA or gDNA.

There are 12 residues in the CDR3. The germline gives CDR1 SGHAT, CDR2 FQNNGV. V gave up 4 bases and J gave up 11 bases; unmatched junction bases: 8. Seattle's enrolled individuals joined amid active infection and were then monitored longitudinally. Original data processing: Amplification with reference gene primers provided the estimates of nucleated cell counts. Clones were sequenced by immunoSEQ multiplex PCR, and TCRdb holds only the in-frame ones, with some missing. V and J calls plus clone size are reproduced from that table; the DNA served to infer D and trimming. The sample includes over 150,000 clones, roughly 89% of them seen just once.

Sequencing was carried out using peripheral blood. This chain links TRBV11-2 with TRBJ2-7; TRBD1 matches at 7 bases. The origin of this receptor is a woman in her sixties or seventies with COVID-19, enrolled during active disease. CDR3 residues: CASSSEGDREYF. For the CDR3, the DNA is TGTGCCAGCAGCTCCGAAGGGGACAGAGAGTACTTC.